These T cell receptor beta chains were read from a single sample in a study of control samples from healthy donors and cancer patients. Repertoires were generated with immunoSEQ multiplex PCR, while TCRdb's copy carries only in-frame clones and drops some. This sample carries under 30,000 clones, roughly 85% of them seen once, and the ten largest clones take 6.5% to 8%. What was sequenced was PBMCs. These receptors came from a woman in her sixties with head and neck cancer. CDR3s include the opening cysteine and the closing phenylalanine or tryptophan. Fields, in order: clone size, J gene, V gene, D gene, CDR3 DNA, CDR3 protein. The D gene is left open where the match is weak. The listing skips clone size in some rows; elsewhere it reads once, few, many or a size class.

size: .
J: TRBJ2-7
V: TRBV11-3
D: TRBD1
DNA: TGTGCCAGCAGCTTAGGAGGCAGGGGGTTATCAGTACGGCAGTACTTC
CDR3: CASSLGGRGLSVRQYF

size: once
J: TRBJ2-5
V: TRBV29-1
D: .
DNA: TGCAGCTCCAGTATGGGAGGCAGGGAGACCCAGTACTTC
CDR3: CSSSMGGRETQYF

size: .
J: TRBJ2-7
V: TRBV21-1
D: .
DNA: TGTGCCAGCTTAAGGGGCGGGTACAGCTCCTACGAGCAGTACTTC
CDR3: CASLRGGYSSYEQYF

size: once
J: TRBJ2-1
V: TRBV7-2
D: TRBD2
DNA: TGTGCCAGCAGCCCGGGACTAGCGGGAGGCCAGGGTGAGCAGTTCTTC
CDR3: CASSPGLAGGQGEQFF

size: .
J: TRBJ2-3
V: TRBV5-5
D: .
DNA: TGTGCCAGCAGCGCCCCGGCGGGGGATACGCAGTATTTT
CDR3: CASSAPAGDTQYF

size: few
J: TRBJ1-3
V: TRBV4-2
D: .
DNA: TGTGCCAGCAGGTCAGGGTTCTCTGGAAACACCATATATTTT
CDR3: CASRSGFSGNTIYF

size: .
J: TRBJ1-1
V: TRBV5-1
D: .
DNA: TGCGCCAGCAGCCAATACGACAGGAACACTGAAGCTTTCTTT
CDR3: CASSQYDRNTEAFF

size: few
J: TRBJ2-2
V: TRBV7-3
D: .
DNA: TGTGCCAGCAGCTTAGGTCCCTGGTCGTCGGGCACCGGGGAGCTGTTTTTT
CDR3: CASSLGPWSSGTGELFF

size: .
J: TRBJ1-1
V: TRBV6-5
D: .
DNA: TGTGCCAGCAGTAAGGGACCGGAAGATGGTGAAGCTTTCTTT
CDR3: CASSKGPEDGEAFF

size: .
J: TRBJ1-5
V: TRBV5-3
D: .
DNA: TGTGCCAGAAGCCTGTTGACAGGAGGGAAGGGTGGCAATCAGCCCCAGCATTTT
CDR3: CARSLLTGGKGGNQPQHF

size: .
J: TRBJ2-7
V: TRBV6-2/TRBV6-3
D: TRBD2
DNA: TGTGCCAGCAGTCACGGACTAGCGGGTAGATACGAGCAGTACTTC
CDR3: CASSHGLAGRYEQYF

size: .
J: TRBJ2-5
V: TRBV15
D: TRBD2
DNA: TGTGCCACCAGCAGAGATTCTAGCGGGGGAAGGGAGACCCAGTACTTC
CDR3: CATSRDSSGGRETQYF

size: once
J: TRBJ1-1
V: TRBV7-9
D: .
DNA: TGTGCCAGCAGCAGCGTGCCCCAGGGGAAAGCTTTCTTT
CDR3: CASSSVPQGKAFF

size: .
J: TRBJ2-2
V: TRBV7-3
D: .
DNA: TGTGCCAGCAGCTTGTTTCCCCAAACGTCGAACACCGGGGAGCTGTTTTTT
CDR3: CASSLFPQTSNTGELFF

size: .
J: TRBJ1-3
V: TRBV29-1
D: TRBD1
DNA: TGCAGCGTTGGGTCGACAGGGTTAACTGGAAACACCATATATTTT
CDR3: CSVGSTGLTGNTIYF

size: .
J: TRBJ2-3
V: TRBV9
D: TRBD1
DNA: TGTGCCAGCAGCGTAGAACAGGGGGCTATCACAGATACGCAGTATTTT
CDR3: CASSVEQGAITDTQYF

size: .
J: TRBJ1-3
V: TRBV19
D: .
DNA: TGTGCCAGTAGTAGATCGACAGGCCGGGGAAACACCATATATTTT
CDR3: CASSRSTGRGNTIYF

size: few
J: TRBJ2-5
V: TRBV5-1
D: .
DNA: TGCGCCAGCAGCTTCTCCGAAGAGACCCAGTACTTC
CDR3: CASSFSEETQYF

size: once
J: TRBJ1-4
V: TRBV24-1
D: .
DNA: TGTGCCACCAGTGATGGGTCAGAAGAAAAACTGTTTTTT
CDR3: CATSDGSEEKLFF

size: .
J: TRBJ2-5
V: TRBV7-3
D: .
DNA: TGTGCCAGCAGCTTAAACCCCTCAGAGACCCAGTACTTC
CDR3: CASSLNPSETQYF

size: .
J: TRBJ2-2
V: TRBV5-4
D: .
DNA: TGTGCCAGCAGCAGCTCGACAGGCAGTATGGCGAACACCGGGGAGCTGTTTTTT
CDR3: CASSSSTGSMANTGELFF

size: .
J: TRBJ2-7
V: TRBV6-1
D: .
DNA: TGTGCCAGCAGTGAATACTACGAGCAGTACTTC
CDR3: CASSEYYEQYF

size: .
J: TRBJ1-5
V: TRBV6-2/TRBV6-3
D: .
DNA: TGTGCCAGCAGTTTCTTTGGTGGGCAGTCCAATCAGCCCCAGCATTTT
CDR3: CASSFFGGQSNQPQHF

size: .
J: TRBJ1-1
V: TRBV6-6
D: .
DNA: TGTGCCAGCAGGGCCCTGAACACTGAAGCTTTCTTT
CDR3: CASRALNTEAFF

size: .
J: TRBJ2-7
V: TRBV12-3/TRBV12-4
D: .
DNA: TGTGCCAGCAGTTTCGCCGGAAACGAGCAGTACTTC
CDR3: CASSFAGNEQYF

size: .
J: TRBJ1-2
V: TRBV29-1
D: .
DNA: TGCAGCGTCTACCCCGCAGATCGTGGCTACACCTTC
CDR3: CSVYPADRGYTF

size: .
J: TRBJ2-3
V: TRBV21-1
D: .
DNA: TGTGCCAGCAGCAAAGGGGCAGGGCCTAGCACAGATACGCAGTATTTT
CDR3: CASSKGAGPSTDTQYF

size: .
J: TRBJ1-4
V: TRBV19
D: .
DNA: TGTGCCAGTAGTATGGGGGATCTCCCTCCAGGGGAAAAACTGTTTTTT
CDR3: CASSMGDLPPGEKLFF

size: .
J: TRBJ1-2
V: TRBV15
D: TRBD1
DNA: TGTGCCACCAGCAGGGGACAGGGACAGGACTATGGCTACACCTTC
CDR3: CATSRGQGQDYGYTF

size: .
J: TRBJ2-5
V: TRBV7-2
D: TRBD2
DNA: TGTGCCAGCAGCTTAGGGCGACTAGCGGGAAGTGAGACCCAGTACTTC
CDR3: CASSLGRLAGSETQYF

size: .
J: TRBJ1-5
V: TRBV6-2/TRBV6-3
D: TRBD1
DNA: TGTGCCAGCAGTCTACAGGGGCCTCAGCCCCAGCATTTT
CDR3: CASSLQGPQPQHF

size: .
J: TRBJ1-1
V: TRBV6-6
D: .
DNA: TGTGCCAGTGCCGTGGACAGCGTGAACACTGAAGCTTTCTTT
CDR3: CASAVDSVNTEAFF

size: once
J: TRBJ2-5
V: TRBV4-2
D: .
DNA: TGTGCCAGCAGCCAAGAAGGGCCCCAAGAGACCCAGTACTTC
CDR3: CASSQEGPQETQYF

size: once
J: TRBJ2-3
V: TRBV27
D: .
DNA: TGTGCCAGCAGTTTGAGTCGCAGCTTTAGTAGCACAGATACGCAGTATTTT
CDR3: CASSLSRSFSSTDTQYF

size: few
J: TRBJ2-2
V: TRBV11-3
D: .
DNA: TGTGCCAGCAGCTTAAGAGTAGGACCCAACACCGGGGAGCTGTTTTTT
CDR3: CASSLRVGPNTGELFF

size: .
J: TRBJ1-2
V: TRBV7-9
D: TRBD1
DNA: TGTGCCAGCAGCTTGAGGACAGGCTATGGCTACACCTTT
CDR3: CASSLRTGYGYTF

size: once
J: TRBJ1-6
V: TRBV9
D: .
DNA: TGTGCCAGCAGTGGACGGGATAATTCACCCCTCCACTTT
CDR3: CASSGRDNSPLHF

size: .
J: TRBJ1-2
V: TRBV6-6
D: .
DNA: TGTGCCAGCAGTCCACCGGGACCAAACTATGGCTACACCTTC
CDR3: CASSPPGPNYGYTF

size: .
J: TRBJ2-2
V: TRBV2
D: .
DNA: TGTGCCAGCATACCGTACACCGGGGAGCTGTTTTTT
CDR3: CASIPYTGELFF

size: .
J: TRBJ1-1
V: TRBV6-5
D: .
DNA: TGTGCCAGCAGTTACCCGACCGGTGGGGGGACTGAAGCTTTCTTT
CDR3: CASSYPTGGGTEAFF

size: .
J: TRBJ2-1
V: TRBV29-1
D: TRBD2
DNA: TGCAGCGTTAAACGAGCGGGAGGGCTGAATGAGCAGTTCTTC
CDR3: CSVKRAGGLNEQFF

size: once
J: TRBJ1-1
V: TRBV19
D: TRBD1
DNA: TGTGCCAGTAGTATGAGGGGGCGGACTGAAGCTTTCTTT
CDR3: CASSMRGRTEAFF